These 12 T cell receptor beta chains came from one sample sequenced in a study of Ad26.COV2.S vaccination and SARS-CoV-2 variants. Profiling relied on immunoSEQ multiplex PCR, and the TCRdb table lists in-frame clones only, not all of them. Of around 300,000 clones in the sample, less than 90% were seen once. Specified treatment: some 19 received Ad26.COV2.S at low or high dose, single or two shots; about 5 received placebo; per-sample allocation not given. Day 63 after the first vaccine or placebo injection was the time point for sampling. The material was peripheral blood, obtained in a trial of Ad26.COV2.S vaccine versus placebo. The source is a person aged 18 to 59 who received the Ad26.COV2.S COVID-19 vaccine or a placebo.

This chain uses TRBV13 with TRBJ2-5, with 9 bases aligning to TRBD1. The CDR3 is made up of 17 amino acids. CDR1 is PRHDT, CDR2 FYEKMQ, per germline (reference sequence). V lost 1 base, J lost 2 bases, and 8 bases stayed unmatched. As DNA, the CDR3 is TGTGCCAGCAGCTTAGCATTAGGGACAGGGAGGCAAGAGACCCAGTACTTC. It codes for CASSLALGTGRQETQYF. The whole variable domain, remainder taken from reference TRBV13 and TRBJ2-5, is AAGVIQSPRHLIKEKRETATLKCYPIPRHDTVYWYQQGPGQDPQFLISFYEKMQSDKGSIPDRFSAQQFSDYHSELNMSSLELGDSALYFCASSLALGTGRQETQYFGPGTRLLVL.

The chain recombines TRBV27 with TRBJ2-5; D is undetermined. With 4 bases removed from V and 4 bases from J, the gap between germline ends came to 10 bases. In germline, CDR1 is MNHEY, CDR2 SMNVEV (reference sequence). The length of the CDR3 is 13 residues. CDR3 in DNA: TGTGCCAGCAGTTCCAGGATTCGAGAGACCCAGTACTTC. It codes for CASSSRIRETQYF.

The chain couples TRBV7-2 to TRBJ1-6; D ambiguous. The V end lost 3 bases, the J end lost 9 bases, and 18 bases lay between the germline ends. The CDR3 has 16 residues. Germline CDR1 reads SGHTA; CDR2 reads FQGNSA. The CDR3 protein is CASSFSDPDRGSPLHF. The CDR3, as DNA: TGTGCCAGCAGCTTCTCGGACCCCGACCGGGGTTCACCCCTCCACTTT.

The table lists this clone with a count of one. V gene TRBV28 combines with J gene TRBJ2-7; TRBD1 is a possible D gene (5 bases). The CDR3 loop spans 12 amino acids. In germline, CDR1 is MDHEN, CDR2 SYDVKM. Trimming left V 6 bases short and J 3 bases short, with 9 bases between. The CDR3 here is CASRDSYYEQYF. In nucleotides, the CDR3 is TGTGCCAGCAGAGACAGCTACTACGAGCAGTACTTC.

The CDR3, as DNA: TGCAGCGTCGTCACCGGACATAAATGGGGGCCCCAGCATTTT. This translates into CSVVTGHKWGPQHF. V is TRBV29-1 and J is TRBJ1-5, with D perhaps matching TRBD1 (5 bases). This CDR3 comprises 14 residues. CDR1 is SQVTM, CDR2 ANQGSEA, per germline. The V and J ends lost 6 bases and 9 bases respectively, with 21 bases between them. The whole variable domain, filled in from reference TRBV29-1 and TRBJ1-5, reads SAVISQKPSRDICQRGTSLTIQCQVDSQVTMMFWYRQQPGQSLTLIATANQGSEATYESGFVIDKFPISRPNLTFSTLTVSNMSPEDSSIYLCSVVTGHKWGPQHFGDGTRLSIL.

CDR3 coding DNA: TGTGCCAGCAGCCGGGGGACAGTCAACTACGAGCAGTACTTC. Its protein is CASSRGTVNYEQYF. The chain has TRBV4-2 and TRBJ2-7, with 7 bases identical to TRBD1. This CDR3 region has 14 residues. With 4 bases clipped from V and 3 bases from J, the junction kept 6 bases outside the gene matches. Germline-derived CDR1 and CDR2 are LGHNA and YNFKEQ.

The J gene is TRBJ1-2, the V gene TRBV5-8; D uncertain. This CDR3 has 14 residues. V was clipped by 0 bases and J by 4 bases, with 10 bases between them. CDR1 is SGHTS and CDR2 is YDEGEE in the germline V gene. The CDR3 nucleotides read TGTGCCAGCAGCTTGGACAGTTCGTTCTATGGCTACACCTTC. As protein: CASSLDSSFYGYTF.

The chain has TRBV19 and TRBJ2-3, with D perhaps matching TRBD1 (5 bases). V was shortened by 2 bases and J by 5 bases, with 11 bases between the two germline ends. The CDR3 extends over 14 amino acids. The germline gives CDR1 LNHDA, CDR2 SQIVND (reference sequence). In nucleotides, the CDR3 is TGTGCCAGTAGTATAAGCTGGCAGGGAGATACGCAGTATTTT. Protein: CASSISWQGDTQYF.

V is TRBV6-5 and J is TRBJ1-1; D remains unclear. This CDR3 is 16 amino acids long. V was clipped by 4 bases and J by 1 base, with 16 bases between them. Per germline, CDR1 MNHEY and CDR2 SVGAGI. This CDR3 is CASSSNQPGRNTEAFF. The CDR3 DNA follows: TGTGCCAGCAGTTCCAATCAGCCTGGAAGGAACACTGAAGCTTTCTTT.

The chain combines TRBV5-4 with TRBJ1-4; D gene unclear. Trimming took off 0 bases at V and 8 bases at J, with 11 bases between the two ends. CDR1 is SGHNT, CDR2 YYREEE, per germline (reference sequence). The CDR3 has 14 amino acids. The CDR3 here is CASSLDRWQEKLFF. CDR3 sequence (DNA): TGTGCCAGCAGCTTGGACCGCTGGCAGGAAAAACTGTTTTTT.

The CDR3: CASSVYGTPNSYEQYF. The CDR3 DNA reads TGTGCCAGCAGCGTCTACGGGACACCCAACTCCTACGAGCAGTACTTC. The chain uses TRBV7-2 and TRBJ2-7, with a possible D match to TRBD1 (6 bases). The CDR3 has 16 amino acids. The V gene's germline CDR1 is SGHTA and CDR2 FQGNSA. V gave up 5 bases and J gave up 0 bases, with 17 bases separating them.

The CDR3 DNA is TGTGCCAGTAGTAACCACCCCAATAGTCAGGGGGCTACTGAAGCTTTCTTT. Its protein is CASSNHPNSQGATEAFF. The chain recombines TRBV19 with TRBJ1-1; 8 bases map to TRBD1. V trimming: 4 bases; J trimming: 5 bases; junction bases outside the gene matches: 15. This CDR3 is 17 amino acids long. Looked up from germline, CDR1 is LNHDA and CDR2 is SQIVND (reference sequence).